This T cell receptor (beta chain) derives from a study of CD8+ T cells in alopecia areata. The sequencing template was cDNA reverse transcribed from extracted RNA. The table came from immunoSEQ multiplex PCR; TCRdb's copy has only in-frame clones and leaves some out. The sample has fewer than 250,000 clones, under 40% seen once. Treatment given: oral pan-JAK inhibitor, 5-10 mg twice daily. Sorting of CD4+ and CD8+ T cells was performed on PBMCs. The length of the CDR3 is 12 residues. V was pared by 5 bases and J by 5 bases, with 9 bases between. Germline CDR1 SGHAT, CDR2 FQDESV (reference sequence). This TCR derives from a human donor with alopecia areata. The material sequenced was CD4+ T cells sorted from blood, taken at approximately week 31, from a patient treated with tofacitinib. V is TRBV11-1 and J is TRBJ1-1; D not resolved. The CDR3, as DNA: TGTGCCAGCAGCCGCGGAGAAACTGAAGCTTTCTTT. Its translation is CASSRGETEAFF. The whole variable domain, remainder taken from reference TRBV11-1 and TRBJ1-1, is EAEVAQSPRYKITEKSQAVAFWCDPISGHATLYWYRQILGQGPELLVQFQDESVVDDSQLPKDRFSAERLKGVDSTLKIQPAELGDSAMYLCASSRGETEAFFGQGTRLTVV.